The sequence of this TCR beta chain was determined in a study of shared clonotypes between healthy human individuals. As for the study in general: With ages of 18 to 49, the donors were a couple of women and a few men.

This clone has just a few counts. TCRdb keeps only in-frame clones here, not all; method: immunoSEQ multiplex PCR. This sample carries some 2,000,000 clones, about 95% of them seen once, and the ten largest clones take about 1.1%. Terminally differentiated effector memory CD45RA+ cells were excluded from the naive CD8 cells, which were CD45RO-negative and positively selected for CCR7. Germline values: CDR1 SEHNR, CDR2 FQNEAQ (reference sequence). V trimming: 2 bases; J trimming: 4 bases; junction bases outside the gene matches: 4. The CDR3 totals 15 residues. The sample comprised naive CD8+ T cells sorted from blood. The rearrangement links TRBV7-9 to TRBJ2-7; 11 nucleotides line up with TRBD1. The receptor comes from a man aged 18 to 30 in good health. In DNA, the CDR3 is TGTGCCAGCAGCTTACGACGGGACAGGGGGTACGAGCAGTACTTC. Residues: CASSLRRDRGYEQYF.